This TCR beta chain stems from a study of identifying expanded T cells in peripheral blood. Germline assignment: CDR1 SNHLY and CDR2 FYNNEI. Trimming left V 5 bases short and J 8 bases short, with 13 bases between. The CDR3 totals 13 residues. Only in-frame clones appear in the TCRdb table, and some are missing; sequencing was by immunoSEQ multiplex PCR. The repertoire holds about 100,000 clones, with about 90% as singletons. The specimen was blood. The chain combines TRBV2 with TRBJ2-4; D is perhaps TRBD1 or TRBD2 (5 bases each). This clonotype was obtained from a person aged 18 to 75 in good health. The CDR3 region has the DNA TGTGCCAGCAGTAGCCGTGGGGGACACATTCAGTACTTC. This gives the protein CASSSRGGHIQYF.